These 16 T cell receptor beta chains share one sample of origin, sequenced in a study of identical twins. Via MiXCR, TCRdb re-called the 5' RACE reads, giving one row per CDR3 protein. The sample shows 570,000 or so distinct CDR3 sequences, more than 9% of them seen only once. These same data were also listed under a study on yellow fever vaccine responses in identical twins.

The sequencing sample was made of PBMCs. The origin of the receptors is a woman under 30 in good health.

This clonotype appeared a few times. The CDR3 nucleotides read TGCAGTGCTAGAGGGACTAGCGGGAGATCGTACGAGCAGTACTTC. Translation gives CSARGTSGRSYEQYF. The chain recombines TRBV20-1 with TRBJ2-7; 13 bases agree with TRBD2. With V trimmed by 1 base and J by 4 bases, 4 bases remained unmatched. CDR1 and CDR2 from the germline V gene are DFQATT and SNEGSKA (reference sequence). The CDR3 contains 15 residues.

This clonotype was seen a handful of times. V is TRBV29-1 and J is TRBJ1-2; D ambiguous. There are 12 residues in the CDR3. Looked up from germline, CDR1 is SQVTM and CDR2 is ANQGSEA. Trimming removed 5 bases from V and 4 bases from J, with 11 bases in between. The DNA of the CDR3 is TGCAGCGTTCAAGGGAGGAGCTATGGCTACACCTTC. It specifies CSVQGRSYGYTF.

J is TRBJ2-7 and V is TRBV7-9, with TRBD2 identical over 8 bases. Trimming removed 8 bases from V and 3 bases from J; junction bases left unmatched: 12. The CDR3 is made up of 15 amino acids. Germline-derived CDR1 and CDR2 are SEHNR and FQNEAQ (reference sequence). CDR3 loop: CASSGWAGGFYEQYF. The CDR3, as DNA: TGTGCCAGCTCTGGCTGGGCGGGGGGCTTCTACGAGCAGTACTTC.

In this sample, this clonotype turned up a few times. This chain joins TRBV20-1 and TRBJ2-1, with 11 bases matching TRBD2. Germline V gives CDR1 DFQATT, CDR2 SNEGSKA (reference sequence). V shed 4 bases, J shed 8 bases, and the junction held 10 bases outside the gene matches. CDR3 size: 15 residues. CDR3 sequence: CSATRLAGGPYEQFF. The CDR3 bases are TGCAGTGCTACGAGGTTAGCGGGAGGGCCATATGAGCAGTTCTTC.

This clonotype was observed at least ten times. V gene TRBV4-2 combines with J gene TRBJ2-7; 9 bases are shared with TRBD2. The V and J ends lost 3 bases and 1 base, in that order; junction bases with no gene match: 7. Per germline, CDR1 LGHNA and CDR2 YNFKEQ. CDR3 length equals 16 residues. The CDR3 sequence: CASSQSGLAHSYEQYF. CDR3 nucleotides: TGTGCCAGCAGCCAGTCGGGACTAGCTCATTCCTACGAGCAGTACTTC.

This clonotype turned up a few times. The chain combines TRBV29-1 with TRBJ2-7, with 13 bases that match TRBD2. CDR1 is SQVTM, CDR2 ANQGSEA, per germline. With 1 base clipped from V and 5 bases from J, the junction kept 2 bases outside the gene matches. The CDR3 has 14 residues. CDR3 loop: CSVEGTSGRNEQYF. As DNA, the CDR3 is TGCAGCGTTGAAGGGACTAGCGGGAGAAACGAGCAGTACTTC.

The sample holds a few counts of this clonotype. The chain is built from TRBV7-9 and TRBJ2-4, with TRBD2 identical over 13 bases. With V trimmed by 5 bases and J by 1 base, 5 bases remained unmatched. The CDR3 is 17 amino acids. Germline V lookup: CDR1 SEHNR, CDR2 FQNEAQ (reference sequence). CDR3 protein: CASSQRTSGSAKNIQYF. CDR3 coding DNA: TGTGCCAGCAGCCAACGGACTAGCGGGAGTGCCAAAAACATTCAGTACTTC.

J is TRBJ2-3 and V is TRBV20-1; a weak D match, TRBD2 (5 bases). V shed 1 base and J shed 4 bases, with 9 bases lying between them. The V gene's germline CDR1 is DFQATT and CDR2 SNEGSKA (reference sequence). The CDR3 loop spans 13 amino acids. In DNA, the CDR3 is TGCAGTGCTAGAGTGCTCGGGGCAGATACGCAGTATTTT. Translating gives CSARVLGADTQYF.

In its sample, this clonotype was seen a few times. The chain links TRBV10-3 to TRBJ1-2, with a weak D call TRBD1 (5 bases). CDR1 and CDR2 from the germline V gene are ENHRY and SYGVKD. The CDR3 consists of 13 residues. V dropped 7 bases and J dropped 0 bases, with 9 bases sitting between them. Here the CDR3 reads CAIMGEANYGYTF. The CDR3 nucleotides read TGTGCCATCATGGGGGAAGCTAACTATGGCTACACCTTC.

This chain's CDR3 is CSARTGLAGGTDTQYF. The CDR3 nucleotides are TGCAGTGCTAGAACCGGGCTAGCGGGGGGCACAGATACGCAGTATTTT. The V gene is TRBV20-1, the J gene TRBJ2-3, with 10 bases aligning to TRBD2. CDR3 length: 16 residues. Germline CDR1 and CDR2: DFQATT and SNEGSKA (reference sequence). The trim removed 2 bases at V and 1 base at J, leaving 6 bases unmatched.

There are a few counts of this clonotype. The chain is built from TRBV4-1 and TRBJ1-2; D remains unclear. CDR3 length equals 13 residues. In germline, CDR1 is MGHRA, CDR2 YSYEKL. V shed 0 bases and J shed 4 bases, with 6 bases lying between them. CDR3 in DNA: TGCGCCAGCAGCCAAGATGCGGGCTATGGCTACACCTTC. Residues: CASSQDAGYGYTF.

This sequence joins TRBV20-1 and TRBJ2-7, with TRBD1 matching over 12 bases. The CDR3 totals 15 residues. From germline, CDR1 is DFQATT and CDR2 SNEGSKA (reference sequence). The V gene end was trimmed by 0 bases and the J gene end by 7 bases; junction bases not matched to a gene: 7. The CDR3 coding sequence is TGCAGTGCTAGAGACCCGGGACAGGGGGCGAGGGAGCAGTACTTC. Residues: CSARDPGQGAREQYF.

The chain uses TRBV6-2 or TRBV6-3 and TRBJ2-1; 7 nucleotides match TRBD2. V gave up 2 bases and J gave up 5 bases; unmatched junction bases: 9. This CDR3 is 16 amino acids long. The germline V gene has CDR1 MNHEY and CDR2 SVGEGT. This CDR3 is CASSYRTSGGNNEQFF. The CDR3 DNA sequence: TGTGCCAGCAGTTACAGGACATCGGGGGGAAACAATGAGCAGTTCTTC.

The chain carries TRBV4-1 and TRBJ1-6; D is ambiguous. Germline CDR1 MGHRA, CDR2 YSYEKL. The CDR3 loop spans 14 amino acids. V was clipped by 7 bases and J by 7 bases, with 14 bases between them. In DNA, the CDR3 is TGCGCCAGCAAACAGCCTGCGCAGAATTCACCCCTCCACTTT. It is translated as CASKQPAQNSPLHF.

V and J are TRBV5-5 and TRBJ1-1, with no clear D. This CDR3 is 12 amino acids long. The ends were cut back, 8 bases at V and 7 bases at J, with 15 bases in the middle. Germline lookup yields CDR1 SGHKS and CDR2 YYEKEE (reference sequence). The CDR3 is CARSGALSEAFF. As DNA, the CDR3 is TGTGCCAGGAGCGGAGCGCTCAGTGAAGCTTTCTTT.

This clonotype appeared a few times. The genes are TRBV12-3 or TRBV12-4 and TRBJ2-3; D gene ambiguous. The V and J ends lost 6 bases and 9 bases respectively, with 16 bases between them. The CDR3 covers 13 residues. The CDR3 nucleotides are TGTGCCAGCAGCTCCTCGGACGTAATAACGCAGTATTTT. Amino acid sequence: CASSSSDVITQYF.